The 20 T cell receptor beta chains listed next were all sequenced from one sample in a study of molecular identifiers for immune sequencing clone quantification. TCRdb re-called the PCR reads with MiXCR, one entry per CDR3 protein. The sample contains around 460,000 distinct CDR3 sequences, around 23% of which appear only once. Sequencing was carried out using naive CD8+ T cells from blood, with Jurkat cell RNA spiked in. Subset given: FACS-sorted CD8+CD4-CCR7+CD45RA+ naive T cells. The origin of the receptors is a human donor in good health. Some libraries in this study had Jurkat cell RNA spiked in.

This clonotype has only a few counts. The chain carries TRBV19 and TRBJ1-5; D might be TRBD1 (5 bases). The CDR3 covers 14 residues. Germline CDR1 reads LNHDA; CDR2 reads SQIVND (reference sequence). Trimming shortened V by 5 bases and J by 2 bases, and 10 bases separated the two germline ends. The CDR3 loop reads CASSDGRGNQPQHF. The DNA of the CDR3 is TGTGCCAGTAGTGATGGCAGGGGCAATCAGCCCCAGCATTTT. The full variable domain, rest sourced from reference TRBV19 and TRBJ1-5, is DGGITQSPKYLFRKEGQNVTLSCEQNLNHDAMYWYRQDPGQGLRLIYYSQIVNDFQKGDIAEGYSVSREKKESFPLTVTSAQKNPTAFYLCASSDGRGNQPQHFGDGTRLSIL.

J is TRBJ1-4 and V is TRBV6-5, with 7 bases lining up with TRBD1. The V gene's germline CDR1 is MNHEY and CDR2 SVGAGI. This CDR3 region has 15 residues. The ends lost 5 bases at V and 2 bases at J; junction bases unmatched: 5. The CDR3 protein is CASSIDRETNEKLFF. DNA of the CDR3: TGTGCCAGCAGTATTGACAGGGAGACTAATGAAAAACTGTTTTTT.

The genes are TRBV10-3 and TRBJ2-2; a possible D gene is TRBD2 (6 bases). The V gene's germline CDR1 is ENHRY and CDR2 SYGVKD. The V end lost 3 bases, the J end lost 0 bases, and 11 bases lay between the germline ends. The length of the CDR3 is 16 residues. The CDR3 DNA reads TGTGCCATCAGTGAACCCGCGGGGTCGAACACCGGGGAGCTGTTTTTT. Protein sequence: CAISEPAGSNTGELFF.

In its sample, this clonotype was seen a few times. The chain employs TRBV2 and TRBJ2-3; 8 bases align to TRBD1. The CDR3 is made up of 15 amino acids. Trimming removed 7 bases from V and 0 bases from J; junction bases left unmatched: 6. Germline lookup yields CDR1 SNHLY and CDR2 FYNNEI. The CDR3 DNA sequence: TGTGCCAGCACCGTCCAGGGGGCTAGCACAGATACGCAGTATTTT. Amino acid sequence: CASTVQGASTDTQYF.

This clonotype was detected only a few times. CDR3 amino acids: CASSWGVLETQYF. The CDR3 nucleotides read TGTGCCAGCAGTTGGGGGGTTTTGGAGACCCAGTACTTC. The chain is built from TRBV6-2 or TRBV6-3 and TRBJ2-5, with D possibly TRBD2 on 6 matching bases. CDR1 is MNHEY and CDR2 is SVGEGT in the germline V gene. There are 13 residues in the CDR3. V was shortened by 4 bases and J by 5 bases, with 11 bases between the two germline ends.

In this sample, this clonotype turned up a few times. The DNA of the CDR3 is TGCAGTGCTAGAGATTACGCAGGCACCTACGAGCAGTACTTC. Translation: CSARDYAGTYEQYF. The chain couples TRBV20-1 to TRBJ2-7; D gene unclear. CDR1 DFQATT and CDR2 SNEGSKA come from the germline V gene (reference sequence). CDR3 size: 14 residues. V dropped 0 bases and J dropped 2 bases, with 11 bases sitting between them.

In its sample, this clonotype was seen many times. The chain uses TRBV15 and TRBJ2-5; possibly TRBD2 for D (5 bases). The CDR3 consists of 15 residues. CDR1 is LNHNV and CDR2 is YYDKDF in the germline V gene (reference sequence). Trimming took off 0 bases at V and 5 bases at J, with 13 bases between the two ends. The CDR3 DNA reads TGTGCCACCAGCAGAGATCTAGCAAAGCTGGAGACCCAGTACTTC. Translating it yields CATSRDLAKLETQYF.

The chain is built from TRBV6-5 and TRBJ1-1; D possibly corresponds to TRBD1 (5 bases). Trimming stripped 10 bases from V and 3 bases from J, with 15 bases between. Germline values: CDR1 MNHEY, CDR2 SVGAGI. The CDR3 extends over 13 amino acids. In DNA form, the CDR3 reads TGTGCCACGTGGGGCCTAGGAGACACTGAAGCTTTCTTT. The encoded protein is CATWGLGDTEAFF.

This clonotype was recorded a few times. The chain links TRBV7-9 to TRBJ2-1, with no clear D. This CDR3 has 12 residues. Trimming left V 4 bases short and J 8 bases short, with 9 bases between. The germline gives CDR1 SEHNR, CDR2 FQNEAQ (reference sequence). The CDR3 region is CASSSFSDEQFF. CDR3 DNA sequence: TGTGCCAGCAGCTCCTTTTCGGATGAGCAGTTCTTC.

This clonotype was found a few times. The CDR3 DNA sequence: TGTGCCTGGAGCCGGAGCGCGAACACCGGGGAGCTGTTTTTT. Protein product: CAWSRSANTGELFF. The chain has TRBV30 and TRBJ2-2; D ambiguous. V lost 3 bases and J 0 bases, leaving 8 bases between the germline ends. CDR3 length: 14 residues. Germline CDR1 GTSNPN, CDR2 SVGIG (reference sequence).

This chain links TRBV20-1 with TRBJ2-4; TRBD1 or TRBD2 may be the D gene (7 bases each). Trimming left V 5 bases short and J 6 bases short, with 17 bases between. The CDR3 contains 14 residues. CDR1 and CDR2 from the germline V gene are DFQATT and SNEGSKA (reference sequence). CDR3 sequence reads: CSASVQGEGNIQYF. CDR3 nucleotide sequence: TGCAGTGCTTCCGTTCAGGGGGAGGGAAACATTCAGTACTTC.

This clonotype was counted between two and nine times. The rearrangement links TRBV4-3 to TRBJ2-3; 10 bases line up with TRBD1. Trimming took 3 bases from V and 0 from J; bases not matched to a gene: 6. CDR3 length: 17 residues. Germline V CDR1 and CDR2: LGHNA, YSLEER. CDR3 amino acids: CASSQGGQGTSTDTQYF. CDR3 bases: TGCGCCAGCAGCCAGGGGGGACAGGGGACTAGCACAGATACGCAGTATTTT.

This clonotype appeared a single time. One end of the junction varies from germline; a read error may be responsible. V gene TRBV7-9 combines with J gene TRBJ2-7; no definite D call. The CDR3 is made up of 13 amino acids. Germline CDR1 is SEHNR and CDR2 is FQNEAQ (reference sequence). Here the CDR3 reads CASSLSSQYELYF. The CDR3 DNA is TGTGCCAGCAGCTTGTCCAGTCAATACGAGCTGTACTTC.

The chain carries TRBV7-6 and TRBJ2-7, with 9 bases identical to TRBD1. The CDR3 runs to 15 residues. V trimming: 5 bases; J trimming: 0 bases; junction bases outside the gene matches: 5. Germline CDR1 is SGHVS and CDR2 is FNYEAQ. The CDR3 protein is CASSQGQGNSYEQYF. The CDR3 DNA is TGTGCCAGCAGCCAGGGACAGGGCAACTCCTACGAGCAGTACTTC.

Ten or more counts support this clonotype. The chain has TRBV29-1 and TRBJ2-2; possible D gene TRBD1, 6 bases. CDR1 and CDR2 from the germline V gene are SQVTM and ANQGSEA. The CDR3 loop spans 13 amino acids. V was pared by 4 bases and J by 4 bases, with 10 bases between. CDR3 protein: CSVVFRGTGELFF. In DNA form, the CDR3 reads TGCAGCGTTGTTTTCAGGGGCACCGGGGAGCTGTTTTTT.

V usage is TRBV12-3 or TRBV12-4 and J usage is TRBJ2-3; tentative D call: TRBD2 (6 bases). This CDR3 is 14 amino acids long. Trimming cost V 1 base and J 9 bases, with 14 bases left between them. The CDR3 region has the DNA TGTGCCAGCAGTTTAGGGACTGGCGGGGCGACGCAGTATTTT. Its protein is CASSLGTGGATQYF.

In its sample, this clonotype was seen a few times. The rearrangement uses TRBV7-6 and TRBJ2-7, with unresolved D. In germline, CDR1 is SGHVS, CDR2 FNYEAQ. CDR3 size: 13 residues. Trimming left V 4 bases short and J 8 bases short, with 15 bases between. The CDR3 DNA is TGTGCCAGCAGCTCGCGGACCACCCCCCAGCAGTACTTC. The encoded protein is CASSSRTTPQQYF.

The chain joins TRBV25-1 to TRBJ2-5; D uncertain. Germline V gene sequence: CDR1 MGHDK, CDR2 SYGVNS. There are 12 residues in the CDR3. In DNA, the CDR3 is TGTGCGAGAGAGTGGGCACAAGAGACCCAGTACTTC. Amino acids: CAREWAQETQYF.

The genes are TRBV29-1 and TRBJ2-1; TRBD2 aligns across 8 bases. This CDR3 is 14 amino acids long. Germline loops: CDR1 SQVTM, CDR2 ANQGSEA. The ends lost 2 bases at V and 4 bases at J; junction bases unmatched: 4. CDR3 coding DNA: TGCAGCGTTGAAAGTAGCGGGGCATACAATGAGCAGTTCTTC. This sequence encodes CSVESSGAYNEQFF.

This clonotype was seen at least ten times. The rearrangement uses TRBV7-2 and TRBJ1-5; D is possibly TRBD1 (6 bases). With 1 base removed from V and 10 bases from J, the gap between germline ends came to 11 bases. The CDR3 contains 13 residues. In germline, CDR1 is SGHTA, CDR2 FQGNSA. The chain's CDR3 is CASSLGGPAPQHF. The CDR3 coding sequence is TGTGCCAGCAGCTTAGGGGGGCCCGCCCCCCAGCATTTT.